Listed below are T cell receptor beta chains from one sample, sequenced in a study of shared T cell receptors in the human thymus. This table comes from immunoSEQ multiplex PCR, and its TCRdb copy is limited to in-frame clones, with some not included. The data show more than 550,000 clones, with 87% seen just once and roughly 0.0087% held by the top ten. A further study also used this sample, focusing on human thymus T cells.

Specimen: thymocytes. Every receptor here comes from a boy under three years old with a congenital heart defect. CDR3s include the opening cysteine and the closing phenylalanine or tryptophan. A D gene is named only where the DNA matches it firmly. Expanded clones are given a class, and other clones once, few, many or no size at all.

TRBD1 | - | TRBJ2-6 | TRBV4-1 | TGCGCCAGCAGCTCCCGCCGGGACAGGTTAAATCAATCTGGGGCCAACGTCCTGACTTTC | CASSSRRDRLNQSGANVLTF
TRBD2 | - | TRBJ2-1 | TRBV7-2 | TGTGCCAGCAGCCCCGGACTAGCCCGTGCCTACAATGAGCAGTTCTTC | CASSPGLARAYNEQFF
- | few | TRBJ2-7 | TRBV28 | TGTGCCAGCAGTTGGCGGGGCCACGAGCAGTACTTC | CASSWRGHEQYF
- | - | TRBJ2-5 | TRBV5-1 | TGCGCCAGCAGCTTAGGTACGGACAGCCCCGAGACCCAGTACTTC | CASSLGTDSPETQYF
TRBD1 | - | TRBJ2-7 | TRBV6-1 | TGTGCCAGCTTAGGACAGGACTACGAGCAGTACTTC | CASLGQDYEQYF
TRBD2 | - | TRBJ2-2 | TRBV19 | TGTGCCAGTAGTATGGCCGGGAGGGCCTCAGGGGAGCTGTTTTTT | CASSMAGRASGELFF
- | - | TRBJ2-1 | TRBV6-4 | TGTGCCAGCAGTGACTCGCTAGATGGAAAGCAGTTCTTC | CASSDSLDGKQFF
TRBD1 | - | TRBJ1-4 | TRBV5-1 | TGCGCCAGCAGCGCGATGGACAGGGGTGGGGTGGGGAATGAAAAACTGTTTTTT | CASSAMDRGGVGNEKLFF
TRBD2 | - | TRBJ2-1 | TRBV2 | TGTGCCAGCAGCCAGACTAGCGGAGTCTTCAATGAGCAGTTCTTC | CASSQTSGVFNEQFF
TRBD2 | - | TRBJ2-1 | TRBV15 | TGTGCCACCGGGGCTAGCGGAAACTACAATGAGCAGTTCTTC | CATGASGNYNEQFF
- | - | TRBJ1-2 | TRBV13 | TGTGCCAGCAGCTTATCCCGGGAGGGCTACACCTTC | CASSLSREGYTF
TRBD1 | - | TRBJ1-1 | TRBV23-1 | TGCGCCAGCAGTACGACAGGGGGAACTGAAGCTTTCTTT | CASSTTGGTEAFF
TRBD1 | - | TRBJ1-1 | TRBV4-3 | TGCGCCAGCAGCCTCGACAGGGGTTCGGGAAGCGCCCTGGGCATGAACACTGAAGCTTTCTTT | CASSLDRGSGSALGMNTEAFF
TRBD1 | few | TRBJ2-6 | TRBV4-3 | TGCGCCAGCAGCCAAGATCGCCCAGGGGGCACTGGGGCCAACGTCCTGACTTTC | CASSQDRPGGTGANVLTF
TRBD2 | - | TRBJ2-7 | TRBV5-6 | TGTGCCAGCAGCCCGCTGGGGGGGGTGAGGGAGCAGTACTTC | CASSPLGGVREQYF
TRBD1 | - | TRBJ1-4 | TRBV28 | TGTGCCAGCAGTTTGAGTACGATGGGACAGAGTGAAAAACTGTTTTTT | CASSLSTMGQSEKLFF
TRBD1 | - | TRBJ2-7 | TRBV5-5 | TGTGCCAGCAGCTTCACGGACAGGGAGTCAGACGAGCAGTACTTC | CASSFTDRESDEQYF
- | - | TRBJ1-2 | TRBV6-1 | TGTGCCAGCAGTGAAAAAAAGGTCCGGGACTACACCTTC | CASSEKKVRDYTF
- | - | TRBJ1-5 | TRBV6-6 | TGTGCCAGCGGGAATAGGGGCGGCCAGCCCCAGCATTTT | CASGNRGGQPQHF
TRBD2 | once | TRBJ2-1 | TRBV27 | TGTGCCAGCAGTCACGGGACTAGCGGGGTGAGCTCCTACAATGAGCAGTTCTTC | CASSHGTSGVSSYNEQFF
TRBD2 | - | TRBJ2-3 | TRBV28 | TGTGCCAGCAGTGACACATTAGCGGGAGGGACAGATACGCAGTATTTT | CASSDTLAGGTDTQYF
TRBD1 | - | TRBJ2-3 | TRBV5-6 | TGTGCCAGCAGCCCCGGGACAGGGGGCTCGGATACGCAGTATTTT | CASSPGTGGSDTQYF
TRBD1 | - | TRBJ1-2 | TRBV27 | TGTGCCAGCAGTTTCCAGGGACAGAACTATGGCTACACCTTC | CASSFQGQNYGYTF
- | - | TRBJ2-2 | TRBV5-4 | TGTGCCAGCAGCAACCACGACATAAGTGCTGAGCTGTTTTTT | CASSNHDISAELFF
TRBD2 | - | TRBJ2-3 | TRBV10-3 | TGTGCCATCAGTGAACTAGGGTGGGAGGGCCAGGCAGATACGCAGTATTTT | CAISELGWEGQADTQYF
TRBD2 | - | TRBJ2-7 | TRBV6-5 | TGTGCCAGCAGCAACAGCGGGATCTCCTACGAGCAGTACTTC | CASSNSGISYEQYF
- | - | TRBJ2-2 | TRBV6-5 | TGTGCCAGCAGCTCAGTGGCGAACACCGGGGAGCTGTTTTTT | CASSSVANTGELFF
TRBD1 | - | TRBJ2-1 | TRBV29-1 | TGCAGCGCACGAGGCCGGGACAGCTACAATGAGCAGTTCTTC | CSARGRDSYNEQFF
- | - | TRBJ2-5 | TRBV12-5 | TGTGCTAGTGCCTTATCCGACAGTCTAGAGACCCAGTACTTC | CASALSDSLETQYF
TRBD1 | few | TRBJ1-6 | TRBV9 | TGTGCCAGCAGCGCCCGGGACAGTCATAATTCACCCCTCCACTTT | CASSARDSHNSPLHF
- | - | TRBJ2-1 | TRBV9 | TGTGCCAGCAGCGTGAGTTTCTGGTCCGCAGGGCACAATGAGCAGTTCTTC | CASSVSFWSAGHNEQFF
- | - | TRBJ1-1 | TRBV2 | TGTGCCAGCAGTGAAGCAAGGGAGGGCTGGACCACTGAAGCTTTCTTT | CASSEAREGWTTEAFF